Presented here are 31 T cell receptor beta chains from one specimen sequenced in a study of blood T cell repertoires in COVID-19. Only in-frame clones appear in the TCRdb table, and some are missing; sequencing was by immunoSEQ multiplex PCR. The sample lists about 130,000 clones; 70% to 85% were seen once. The sequenced sample was peripheral blood. The receptor set was obtained from a man between 60 and 70 years old who had recovered from COVID-19.

Remarks on this clone: The sample carries other DNA sequences with the same CDR3. The chain employs TRBV3-1 (or the pseudogene TRBV3-2) and TRBJ1-1; D unclear. Per germline, CDR1 LGHDT and CDR2 YNNKEL (reference sequence). V shed 1 base and J shed 4 bases, with 4 bases lying between them. CDR3 length: 12 amino acids. CDR3 in DNA: TGTGCCAGCAGCCAAGGCGGCACTGAAGCTTTCTTT. Its protein is CASSQGGTEAFF.

The chain combines TRBV19 with TRBJ2-7, with D perhaps TRBD1 (6 bases). The CDR3 contains 16 residues. Germline V gene sequence: CDR1 LNHDA, CDR2 SQIVND (reference sequence). V lost 2 bases and J lost 3, with 17 bases in between. The CDR3 is CASSISHRAFFYEQYF. The DNA of the CDR3 is TGTGCCAGTAGTATAAGTCACAGGGCGTTCTTCTACGAGCAGTACTTC. Filled out from reference TRBV19 and TRBJ2-7, the complete variable domain reads DGGITQSPKYLFRKEGQNVTLSCEQNLNHDAMYWYRQDPGQGLRLIYYSQIVNDFQKGDIAEGYSVSREKKESFPLTVTSAQKNPTAFYLCASSISHRAFFYEQYFGPGTRLTVT.

This clone occurred once. J is TRBJ1-5 and V is TRBV19; D might be TRBD1 (6 bases). V shed 8 bases and J shed 5 bases, with 16 bases lying between them. This CDR3 has 14 residues. The germline CDR1 and CDR2 sequences are LNHDA and SQIVND (reference sequence). CDR3 amino acids: CASRRDTQYQPQHF. CDR3 coding DNA: TGTGCCAGTCGAAGGGACACCCAGTATCAGCCCCAGCATTTT.

The chain combines TRBV30 with TRBJ1-5; D might be TRBD1 (6 bases). V was shortened by 3 bases and J by 9 bases, with 18 bases between the two germline ends. Germline CDR1 and CDR2: GTSNPN and SVGIG (reference sequence). This CDR3 is 14 amino acids long. The CDR3 nucleotides read TGTGCCTGGAGCTTGGCCCCAGGGGATTCGCCCCAGCATTTT. Translation gives CAWSLAPGDSPQHF.

CDR3 loop: CASSQVKLGPHSGFF. The CDR3 region has the DNA TGTGCCAGCAGCCAAGTGAAGTTAGGGCCGCATAGCGGGTTTTTT. The rearrangement links TRBV3-1 (or the pseudogene TRBV3-2) to TRBJ2-2; D might be TRBD2 (6 bases). Trimming took 1 base from V and 16 from J, leaving 22 bases between them. Germline V gene lookup returns CDR1 LGHDT and CDR2 YNNKEL (reference sequence). This CDR3 comprises 15 residues.

This chain connects TRBV5-1 to TRBJ1-1; perhaps TRBD1 as D (6 bases). Germline lookup yields CDR1 SGHRS and CDR2 YFSETQ. The CDR3 is 13 residues long. V was clipped by 1 base and J by 5 bases, with 9 bases between them. CDR3 in amino acids: CASSLKGGTEAFF. DNA of the CDR3: TGCGCCAGCAGCTTGAAGGGGGGGACTGAAGCTTTCTTT.

The chain has TRBV20-1 and TRBJ2-7; the D gene is possibly TRBD2 (5 bases). Germline lookup yields CDR1 DFQATT and CDR2 SNEGSKA (reference sequence). Trimming took off 4 bases at V and 7 bases at J, with 11 bases between the two ends. The CDR3 covers 11 residues. The CDR3 loop is CSATRTGEQYF. The CDR3 region has the DNA TGCAGTGCTACCCGGACGGGGGAGCAGTACTTC.

The rearrangement links TRBV19 to TRBJ1-2; D unresolved. Looked up from germline, CDR1 is LNHDA and CDR2 is SQIVND (reference sequence). The CDR3 is 13 residues long. Trimming took off 0 bases at V and 8 bases at J, with 10 bases between the two ends. The CDR3 loop is CASSIEEARGYTF. The CDR3 DNA follows: TGTGCCAGTAGTATAGAGGAGGCTCGAGGCTACACCTTC.

The gene calls are TRBV4-1 and TRBJ2-5, with D tentatively TRBD1 (6 bases). Germline V CDR1 and CDR2: MGHRA, YSYEKL. V dropped 4 bases and J dropped 2 bases, with 14 bases sitting between them. The CDR3 length is 15 residues. The chain's CDR3 is CASSPTGQTQETQYF. The CDR3 nucleotides read TGCGCCAGCAGCCCGACCGGACAGACACAAGAGACCCAGTACTTC.

The CDR3 DNA is TGTGCCAGCAGCTCTAGGGGGGAGGGCCAGAGGGAGACCCAGTACTTC. This gives the protein CASSSRGEGQRETQYF. The rearrangement joins TRBV3-1 (or the pseudogene TRBV3-2) to TRBJ2-5; D might be TRBD2 (7 bases). V lost 5 bases to trimming and J lost 5 bases, with 21 bases between them. CDR3 size: 16 residues. Germline V gene data show CDR1 as LGHDT and CDR2 as YNNKEL (reference sequence).

The rearrangement links TRBV28 to TRBJ2-1, with a tentative D call TRBD2 (5 bases). The CDR3 is 13 amino acids. Germline CDR1 is MDHEN and CDR2 is SYDVKM. Trimming took 3 bases from V and 10 from J, leaving 13 bases between them. The CDR3 coding sequence is TGTGCCAGCAGTTTTCAGCCGGGATTCGAGCAGTTCTTC. Translated: CASSFQPGFEQFF.

CDR3 in amino acids: CASSQVENSPLHF. The CDR3 DNA is TGTGCCAGCAGCCAAGTCGAGAATTCACCCCTCCACTTT. V usage is TRBV3-1 (or the pseudogene TRBV3-2) and J usage is TRBJ1-6, with D hard to call. CDR1 is LGHDT and CDR2 is YNNKEL in the germline V gene (reference sequence). Trimming took off 1 base at V and 7 bases at J, with 5 bases between the two ends. This CDR3 comprises 13 residues.

The chain couples TRBV27 to TRBJ1-4; 8 positions agree with TRBD1. Germline assignment: CDR1 MNHEY and CDR2 SMNVEV (reference sequence). CDR3 size: 15 residues. The J segment lost 8 bases and the V segment lost 5 bases, leaving 10 bases of the junction unmatched. The CDR3 DNA reads TGTGCCAGCAGTCTCCACAGGGGGATGGGAGAAAAACTGTTTTTT. Translation: CASSLHRGMGEKLFF. The full variable domain, in which reference TRBV27 and TRBJ1-4 provide the parts outside the CDR3, is EAQVTQNPRYLITVTGKKLTVTCSQNMNHEYMSWYRQDPGLGLRQIYYSMNVEVTDKGDVPEGYKVSRKEKRNFPLILESPSPNQTSLYFCASSLHRGMGEKLFFGSGTQLSVL.

CDR3 loop: CASSWREAGELFF. The CDR3 DNA follows: TGTGCCAGCAGCTGGCGGGAGGCCGGGGAGCTGTTTTTT. The chain uses TRBV9 and TRBJ2-2, with 8 bases that match TRBD2. Germline trimming cut 4 bases from V and 6 bases from J; bases unmatched to any gene: 2. This CDR3 spans 13 amino acids. Looked up from germline, CDR1 is SGDLS and CDR2 is YYNGEE.

The chain is built from TRBV10-2 and TRBJ1-5; TRBD1 agrees at 9 bases. V shed 11 bases and J 6 bases; nucleotides not matched to a gene: 11. Germline V gives CDR1 WSHSY, CDR2 SAAADI. CDR3 size: 14 residues. Written as DNA, the CDR3 is TGCGCCGCGGGAGGACAGGGGCAACTTCAGCCCCAGCATTTT. Encoded protein: CAAGGQGQLQPQHF.

This chain links TRBV3-1 (or the pseudogene TRBV3-2) with TRBJ1-5; 7 bases fit TRBD1. Trimming removed 3 bases from V and 7 bases from J; junction bases left unmatched: 6. The CDR3 is 14 amino acids. The V gene's germline CDR1 is LGHDT and CDR2 YNNKEL (reference sequence). CDR3 nucleotide sequence: TGTGCCAGCAGCCATCAGACAGGGAAACAGCCCCAGCATTTT. It yields the protein CASSHQTGKQPQHF.

In its sample, this clone was seen once. This chain joins TRBV5-1 and TRBJ2-1; 9 bases match TRBD1. This CDR3 has 17 amino acids. Unmatched junction bases numbered 9, after V lost 0 bases and J lost 5 bases. Germline V gene sequence: CDR1 SGHRS, CDR2 YFSETQ. In nucleotides, the CDR3 is TGCGCCAGCAGCTTGGCCTTAACAGGGGGCCTGGACAATGAGCAGTTCTTC. Amino acids: CASSLALTGGLDNEQFF.

V and J are TRBV4-3 and TRBJ1-2; D not certain. CDR3 length equals 17 residues. Deletions cut 4 bases from V and 4 bases from J, with 22 bases between. The V gene's germline CDR1 is LGHNA and CDR2 YSLEER. The CDR3 DNA is TGCGCCAGCAGCCTAGGAGAAATCTCCACATCCGGCTATGGCTACACCTTC. As protein: CASSLGEISTSGYGYTF.

This clone has just one count. The chain joins TRBV2 to TRBJ1-2; 8 bases are shared with TRBD1. V trimming: 4 bases; J trimming: 2 bases; junction bases outside the gene matches: 9. The CDR3 is 16 residues long. Germline-derived CDR1 and CDR2 are SNHLY and FYNNEI. The DNA of the CDR3 is TGTGCCAGCAGTGTTAGGTCAGGGGGCGCGAACTATGGCTACACCTTC. Translated, it gives CASSVRSGGANYGYTF.

This clone was detected only once. The chain joins TRBV28 to TRBJ2-2; 9 bases are a match to TRBD1. The CDR3 extends over 15 amino acids. V shed 6 bases, J shed 1 base, and the junction held 3 bases outside the gene matches. Germline V lookup: CDR1 MDHEN, CDR2 SYDVKM. CDR3: CASSPGQGNTGELFF. The DNA for the CDR3 is TGTGCCAGCAGCCCGGGACAGGGGAACACCGGGGAGCTGTTTTTT.

A few counts support this clone. The chain carries TRBV30 and TRBJ1-6, with 7 bases matching TRBD1. Germline CDR1 reads GTSNPN; CDR2 reads SVGIG (reference sequence). The CDR3 sequence is 18 residues long. V lost 1 base and J lost 8; bases outside the gene matches: 17. Written as DNA, the CDR3 is TGTGCCTGGAGTGAGATCGCCGGGACAGTGGGGGGATATTCACCCCTCCACTTT. Its protein product is CAWSEIAGTVGGYSPLHF.

This clone was detected only once. The chain combines TRBV6-5 with TRBJ2-1; tentatively, D is TRBD1 (5 bases). The CDR3 runs to 14 residues. CDR1 is MNHEY and CDR2 is SVGAGI in the germline V gene. The V and J ends lost 0 bases and 4 bases respectively, with 7 bases between them. The CDR3 DNA reads TGTGCCAGCAGTTACTCGACAGTATACAATGAGCAGTTCTTC. Its protein is CASSYSTVYNEQFF.

This chain joins TRBV6-5 and TRBJ2-7; no clear D gene. CDR1 MNHEY and CDR2 SVGAGI come from the germline V gene. V was cut by 6 bases and J by 7 bases, with 7 bases left in between. CDR3 length equals 10 residues. CDR3 nucleotide sequence: TGTGCCAGCAGCCTCGTGGAGCAGTACTTC. It yields the protein CASSLVEQYF.

The chain uses TRBV9 and TRBJ2-5; 8 positions agree with TRBD1. The CDR3 length is 16 residues. The V segment lost 3 bases and the J segment 0 bases; nucleotides outside the gene matches: 7. Germline loops: CDR1 SGDLS, CDR2 YYNGEE. The CDR3 bases are TGTGCCAGCAGCGCCGGGGACAGGCCAAACCAAGAGACCCAGTACTTC. It is translated as CASSAGDRPNQETQYF.

The genes are TRBV5-1 and TRBJ1-5; possible D gene TRBD1, 6 bases. The germline gives CDR1 SGHRS, CDR2 YFSETQ. The V end lost 4 bases, the J end lost 6 bases, and 14 bases lay between the germline ends. There are 14 residues in the CDR3. Written as DNA, the CDR3 is TGCGCCAGCAGCCCCCTGGGGGGGGCTCAGCCCCAGCATTTT. It is translated as CASSPLGGAQPQHF.

The table lists this clone with a few counts. This CDR3 reads CSARYYGYTF. For the CDR3, the DNA is TGCAGTGCCCGGTACTATGGCTACACCTTC. This sequence joins TRBV20-1 and TRBJ1-2; no firm D call. The ends were cut back, 6 bases at V and 3 bases at J, with 5 bases in the middle. Per the germline V gene, CDR1 is DFQATT and CDR2 is SNEGSKA (reference sequence). This CDR3 has 10 residues.

The chain has TRBV4-1 and TRBJ1-1; D possibly corresponds to TRBD1 (5 bases). The CDR3 has 13 residues. Germline values: CDR1 MGHRA, CDR2 YSYEKL. V lost 4 bases and J 3 bases, leaving 9 bases between the germline ends. CDR3 nucleotides: TGCGCCAGCAGCCCACGGGGGTACACTGAAGCTTTCTTT. Its protein is CASSPRGYTEAFF.

The V and J genes are TRBV9 and TRBJ2-6, with 9 nucleotides matching TRBD1. The V gene's germline CDR1 is SGDLS and CDR2 YYNGEE. The CDR3 consists of 18 residues. Trimming removed 3 bases from V and 0 bases from J; junction bases left unmatched: 7. Here the CDR3 reads CASSAGTGLGSGANVLTF. CDR3 sequence (DNA): TGTGCCAGCAGCGCCGGGACAGGGTTGGGCTCTGGGGCCAACGTCCTGACTTTC.

V gene TRBV4-1 combines with J gene TRBJ2-1; D is unresolved. Germline lookup yields CDR1 MGHRA and CDR2 YSYEKL. The CDR3 contains 13 residues. Trimming took 0 bases from V and 11 from J, leaving 11 bases between them. Written as DNA, the CDR3 is TGCGCCAGCAGCCAAGATGCGGTCACTCAGCAGTTCTTC. Translating gives CASSQDAVTQQFF.

This rearrangement joins TRBV29-1 to TRBJ2-7, with TRBD2 as a possible D gene (6 bases). CDR1 and CDR2 (germline): SQVTM, ANQGSEA. Trimming stripped 3 bases from V and 4 bases from J, with 10 bases between. The CDR3 contains 12 residues. The CDR3, as DNA: TGCAGCGTTGATGGAGGGAAATACGAGCAGTACTTC. This translates into CSVDGGKYEQYF.

This clone has only one observation. The chain is built from TRBV14 and TRBJ2-7; TRBD1 matches at 7 bases. V was pared by 4 bases and J by 9 bases, with 9 bases of the junction left unmatched. The CDR3 loop spans 13 amino acids. Germline loops: CDR1 SGHDN, CDR2 FVKESK. In DNA form, the CDR3 reads TGTGCCAGCAGCCCCCTCGCCGGGACAGTGCAGTACTTC. Translation: CASSPLAGTVQYF.